This T cell receptor beta chain was sequenced during a study of early T cells in non-severe SARS-CoV-2 infection. Study-wide background: Unsorted whole blood bulk RNA was sequenced, with unpaired chains.

Ten or more counts support this clonotype. Its specificity is unknown. Unique molecular identifiers (one per individual cDNA molecule) were attached. In TCRdb, the 5' RACE reads were re-called with MiXCR into one record per CDR3 protein. The sample has 75,000 or so distinct CDR3 sequences; over 10% are singletons. This CDR3 comprises 11 residues. Trimming removed 7 bases at V and 4 bases at J, with 5 bases between. Germline-derived CDR1 and CDR2 are SGDLS and YYNGEE. Study results and caveats: Clonotype matching in VDJdb favored anti-spike CD8 responses and did not capture private and CD4 specificities.

This rearrangement joins TRBV9 to TRBJ2-2; D unclear. This receptor was identified in an adult who was a healthcare worker with PCR-confirmed SARS-CoV-2 infection or an uninfected control (not recorded which). This specimen was whole blood, taken at baseline. For the CDR3, the DNA is TGTGCCAGCGGGTTCACCGGGGAGCTGTTTTTT. It codes for CASGFTGELFF.